Described below is a single T cell receptor beta chain sequence and its context. Its specificity is not known. Libraries were prepared by immunoSEQ multiplex PCR; TCRdb keeps only in-frame clonotypes and omits some of them. The sample records about 62,000 clones, roughly nine tenths being singletons. The CDR3 extends over 15 amino acids. CDR1 is SGHDT, CDR2 YYEEEE, per germline. V gave up 5 bases and J gave up 6 bases; unmatched junction bases: 10. These data belong to a study of OX40 agonist ivuxolimab in advanced cancers. Study results and limitations: Dosing at 0.1 to 3.0 mg/kg was accompanied by clonal expansion of CD4+ and CD8+ blood T cells by week 6. The average count of expanded clones was higher among CD8+ T cells than among CD4+.

The sequencing here drew on CD4+ or CD8+ T cells sorted from blood, taken in a trial of the OX40 agonist ivuxolimab. The J gene is TRBJ2-3, the V gene TRBV5-6, with 9 bases fitting TRBD2. The source is an adult with an advanced solid tumor such as melanoma, head and neck, liver or kidney cancer. CDR3 protein: CASSRGGRASDTQYF. CDR3 DNA: TGTGCCAGCAGTAGGGGCGGGAGGGCCTCGGATACGCAGTATTTT.